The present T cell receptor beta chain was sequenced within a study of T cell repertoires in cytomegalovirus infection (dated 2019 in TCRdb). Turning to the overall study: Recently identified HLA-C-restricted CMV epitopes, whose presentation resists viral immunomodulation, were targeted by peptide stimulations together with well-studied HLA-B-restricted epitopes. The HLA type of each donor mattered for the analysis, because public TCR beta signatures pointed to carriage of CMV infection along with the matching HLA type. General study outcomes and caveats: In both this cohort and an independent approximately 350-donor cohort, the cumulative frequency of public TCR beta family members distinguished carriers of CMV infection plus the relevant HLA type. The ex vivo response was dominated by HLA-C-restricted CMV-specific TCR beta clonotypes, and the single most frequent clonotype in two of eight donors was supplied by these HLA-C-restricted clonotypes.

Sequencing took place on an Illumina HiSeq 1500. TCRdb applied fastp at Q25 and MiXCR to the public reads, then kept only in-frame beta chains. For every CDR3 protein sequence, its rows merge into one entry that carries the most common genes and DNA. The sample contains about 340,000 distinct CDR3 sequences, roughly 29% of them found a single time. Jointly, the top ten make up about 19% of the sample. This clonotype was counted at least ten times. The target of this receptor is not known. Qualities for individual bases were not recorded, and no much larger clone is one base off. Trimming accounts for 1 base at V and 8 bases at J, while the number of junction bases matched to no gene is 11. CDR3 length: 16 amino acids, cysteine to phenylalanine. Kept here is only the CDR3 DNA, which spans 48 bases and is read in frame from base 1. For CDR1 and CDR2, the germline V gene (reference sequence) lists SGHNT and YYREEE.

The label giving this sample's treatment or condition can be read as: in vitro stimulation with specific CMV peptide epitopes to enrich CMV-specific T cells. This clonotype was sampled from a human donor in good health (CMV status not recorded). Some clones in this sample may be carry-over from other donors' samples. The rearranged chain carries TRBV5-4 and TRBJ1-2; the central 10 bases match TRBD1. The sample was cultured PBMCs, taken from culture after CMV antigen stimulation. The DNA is TGTGCCAGCAGCTTGATGGGGACAGGGGCCCACGGAGGCTACACCTTC. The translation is CASSLMGTGAHGGYTF.